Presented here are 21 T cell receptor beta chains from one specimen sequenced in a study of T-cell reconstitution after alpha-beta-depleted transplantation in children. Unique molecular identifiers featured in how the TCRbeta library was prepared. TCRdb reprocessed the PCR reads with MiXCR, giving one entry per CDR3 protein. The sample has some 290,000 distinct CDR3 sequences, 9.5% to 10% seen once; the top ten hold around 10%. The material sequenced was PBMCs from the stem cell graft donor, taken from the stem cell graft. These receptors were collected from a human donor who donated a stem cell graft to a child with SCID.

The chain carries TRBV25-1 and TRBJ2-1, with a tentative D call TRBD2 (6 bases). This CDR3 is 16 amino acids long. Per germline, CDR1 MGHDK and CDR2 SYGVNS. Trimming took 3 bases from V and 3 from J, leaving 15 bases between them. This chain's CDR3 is CASSEWGVWGYNEQFF. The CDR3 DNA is TGTGCCAGCAGTGAGTGGGGGGTCTGGGGCTACAATGAGCAGTTCTTC.

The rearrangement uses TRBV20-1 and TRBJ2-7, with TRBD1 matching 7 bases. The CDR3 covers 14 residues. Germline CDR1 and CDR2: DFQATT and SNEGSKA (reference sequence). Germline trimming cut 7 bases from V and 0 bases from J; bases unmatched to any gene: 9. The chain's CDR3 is CSVLDRMSSYEQYF. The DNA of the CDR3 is TGCAGTGTCCTGGACAGGATGAGCTCCTACGAGCAGTACTTC.

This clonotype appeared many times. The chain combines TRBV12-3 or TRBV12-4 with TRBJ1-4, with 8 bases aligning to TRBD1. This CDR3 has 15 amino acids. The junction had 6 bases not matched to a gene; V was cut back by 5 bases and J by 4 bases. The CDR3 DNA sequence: TGTGCCAGCAGTCCTCGGACAGGGCGTAATGAAAAACTGTTTTTT. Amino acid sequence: CASSPRTGRNEKLFF.

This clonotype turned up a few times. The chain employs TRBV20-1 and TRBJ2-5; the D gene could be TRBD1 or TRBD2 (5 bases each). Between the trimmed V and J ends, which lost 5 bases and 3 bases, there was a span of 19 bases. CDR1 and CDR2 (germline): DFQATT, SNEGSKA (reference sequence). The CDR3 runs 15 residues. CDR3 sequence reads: CSAPPYRDGKETQYF. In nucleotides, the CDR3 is TGCAGTGCTCCCCCTTACCGGGACGGAAAAGAGACCCAGTACTTC.

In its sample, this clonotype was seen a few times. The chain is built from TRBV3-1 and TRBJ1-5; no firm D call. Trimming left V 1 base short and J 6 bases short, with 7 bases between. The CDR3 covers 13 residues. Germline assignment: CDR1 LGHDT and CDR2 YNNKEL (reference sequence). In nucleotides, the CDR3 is TGTGCCAGCAGCCAAGGTATCCGTCAGCCCCAGCATTTT. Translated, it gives CASSQGIRQPQHF.

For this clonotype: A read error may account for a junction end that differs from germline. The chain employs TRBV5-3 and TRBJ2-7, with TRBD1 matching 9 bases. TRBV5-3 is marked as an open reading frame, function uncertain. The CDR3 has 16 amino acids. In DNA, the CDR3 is TGTGCCAGGAGCTTGTTGACACAGGGGGCAGACTACGAGCAGTACTTC. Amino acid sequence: CARSLLTQGADYEQYF.

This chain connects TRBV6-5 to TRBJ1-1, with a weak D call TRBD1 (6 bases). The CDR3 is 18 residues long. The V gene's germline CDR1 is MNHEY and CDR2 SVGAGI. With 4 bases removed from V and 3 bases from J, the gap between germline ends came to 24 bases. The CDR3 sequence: CASSSPRRGGLSDTEAFF. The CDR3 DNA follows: TGTGCCAGCAGTTCCCCTCGGAGGGGGGGTCTAAGCGACACTGAAGCTTTCTTT.

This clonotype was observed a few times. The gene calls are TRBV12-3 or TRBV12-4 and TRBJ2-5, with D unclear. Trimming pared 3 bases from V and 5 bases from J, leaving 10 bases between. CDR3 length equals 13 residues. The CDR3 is CASSFDRTETQYF. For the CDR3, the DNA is TGTGCCAGCAGTTTTGATCGTACCGAGACCCAGTACTTC.

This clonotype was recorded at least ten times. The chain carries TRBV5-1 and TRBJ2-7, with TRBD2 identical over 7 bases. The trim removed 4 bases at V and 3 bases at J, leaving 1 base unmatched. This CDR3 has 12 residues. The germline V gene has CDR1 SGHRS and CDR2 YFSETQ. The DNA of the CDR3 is TGCGCCAGCAGCGGGGAGGGCTACGAGCAGTACTTC. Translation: CASSGEGYEQYF.

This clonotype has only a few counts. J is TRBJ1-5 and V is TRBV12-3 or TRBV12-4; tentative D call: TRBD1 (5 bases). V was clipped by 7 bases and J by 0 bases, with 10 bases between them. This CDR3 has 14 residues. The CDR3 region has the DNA TGTGCCAGCACAGGGCAGAGTAGCAATCAGCCCCAGCATTTT. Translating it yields CASTGQSSNQPQHF.

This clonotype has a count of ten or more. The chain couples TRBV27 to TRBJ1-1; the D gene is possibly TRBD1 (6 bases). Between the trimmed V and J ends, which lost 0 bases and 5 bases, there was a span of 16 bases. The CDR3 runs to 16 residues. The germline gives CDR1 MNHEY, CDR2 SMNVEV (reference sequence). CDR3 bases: TGTGCCAGCAGTTTATCTCCGGTGGGGGGCGGAACTGAAGCTTTCTTT. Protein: CASSLSPVGGGTEAFF.

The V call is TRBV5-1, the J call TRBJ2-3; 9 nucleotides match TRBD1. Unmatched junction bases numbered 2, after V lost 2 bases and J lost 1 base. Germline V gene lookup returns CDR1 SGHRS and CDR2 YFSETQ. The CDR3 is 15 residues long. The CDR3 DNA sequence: TGCGCCAGCAGCTTTGGGGACAGGGGCACAGATACGCAGTATTTT. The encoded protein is CASSFGDRGTDTQYF.

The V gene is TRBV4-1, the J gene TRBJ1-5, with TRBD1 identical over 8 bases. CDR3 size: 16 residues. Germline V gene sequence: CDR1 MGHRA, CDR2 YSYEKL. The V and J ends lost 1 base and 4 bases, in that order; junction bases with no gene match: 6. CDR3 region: CASSQGGQGANQPQHF. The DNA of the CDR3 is TGCGCCAGCAGCCAAGGTGGCCAGGGGGCAAATCAGCCCCAGCATTTT.

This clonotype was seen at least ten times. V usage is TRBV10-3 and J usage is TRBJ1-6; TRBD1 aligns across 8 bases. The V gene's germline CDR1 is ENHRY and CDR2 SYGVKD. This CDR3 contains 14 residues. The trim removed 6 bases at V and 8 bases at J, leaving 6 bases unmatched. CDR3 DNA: TGTGCCATCAGCCTACAGGGGGAAGATTCACCCCTCCACTTT. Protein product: CAISLQGEDSPLHF.

CDR3 sequence reads: CASSPLAGGDEQYF. CDR3 nucleotide sequence: TGTGCCAGCAGTCCCCTAGCAGGAGGGGACGAGCAGTACTTC. The chain uses TRBV6-5 and TRBJ2-7; a possible D gene is TRBD2 (6 bases). This CDR3 is 14 amino acids long. Germline CDR1 MNHEY, CDR2 SVGAGI. The germline V and J ends were trimmed by 5 bases and 5 bases, with 16 bases remaining between them.

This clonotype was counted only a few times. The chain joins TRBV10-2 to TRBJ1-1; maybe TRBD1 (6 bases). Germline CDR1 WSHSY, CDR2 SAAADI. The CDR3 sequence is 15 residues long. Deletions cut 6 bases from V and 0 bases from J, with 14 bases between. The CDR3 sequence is CASSIGRDMNTEAFF. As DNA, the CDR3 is TGCGCCAGCAGCATCGGAAGGGACATGAACACTGAAGCTTTCTTT.

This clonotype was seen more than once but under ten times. CDR3 nucleotide sequence: TGTGCCAGCACCTTTGTGGGACAGATCTATGGCTACACCTTC. Its protein product is CASTFVGQIYGYTF. V usage is TRBV12-3 or TRBV12-4 and J usage is TRBJ1-2; 7 nucleotides agree with TRBD1. The CDR3 extends over 14 amino acids. After removal of 7 bases from V and 4 bases from J, the junction contained 9 bases not matched to a gene.

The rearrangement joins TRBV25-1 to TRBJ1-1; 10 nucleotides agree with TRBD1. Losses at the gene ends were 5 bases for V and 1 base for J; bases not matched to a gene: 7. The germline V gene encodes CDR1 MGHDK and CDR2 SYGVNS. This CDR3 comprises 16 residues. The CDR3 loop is CASSLGTGVGNTEAFF. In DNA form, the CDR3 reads TGTGCCAGCAGTTTGGGGACAGGGGTGGGGAACACTGAAGCTTTCTTT.

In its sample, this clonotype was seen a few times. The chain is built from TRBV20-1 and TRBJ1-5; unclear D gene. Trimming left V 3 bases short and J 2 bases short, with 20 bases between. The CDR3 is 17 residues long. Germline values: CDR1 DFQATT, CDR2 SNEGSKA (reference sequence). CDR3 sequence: CSASPEGSSGGNQPQHF. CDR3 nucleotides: TGCAGTGCTAGCCCCGAGGGCAGTTCTGGGGGCAATCAGCCCCAGCATTTT.

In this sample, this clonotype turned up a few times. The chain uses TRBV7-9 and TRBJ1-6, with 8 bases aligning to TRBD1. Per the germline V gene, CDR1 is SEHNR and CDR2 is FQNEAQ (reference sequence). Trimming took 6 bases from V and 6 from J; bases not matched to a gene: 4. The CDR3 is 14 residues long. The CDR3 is CASRMTGVNSPLHF. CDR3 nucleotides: TGTGCCAGCAGGATGACAGGGGTTAATTCACCCCTCCACTTT.

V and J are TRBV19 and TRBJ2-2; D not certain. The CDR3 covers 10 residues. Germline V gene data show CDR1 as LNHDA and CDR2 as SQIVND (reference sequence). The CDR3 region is CGGNTGELFF. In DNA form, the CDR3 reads TGTGGAGGAAACACCGGGGAGCTGTTTTTT.